This T cell receptor (beta chain) derives from a study of prognosis after radiotherapy for stage I lung cancer. This clonotype counts as medium-sized (0.01 to 0.1%). Its target is unknown. Deletions cut 5 bases from V and 6 bases from J, with 15 bases between. CDR3 size: 14 residues. Notes on the study in general: Lower values of Shannon entropy after stereotactic body radiation therapy were seen in patients who developed distant metastases.

CDR3 of TCR beta was amplified from genomic DNA via a two-round multiplex PCR. Primers targeting each individual TRBV and TRBJ gene were applied in first-round PCR. TCRdb fed the multiplex PCR reads into MiXCR, producing one record per CDR3 protein. The sample lists tens of thousands of distinct CDR3 sequences; just over 45% were seen once. The TCR sequence derives from a donor aged 50 or older with non-small cell lung cancer. Here the sequenced sample was PBMCs, taken before or after stereotactic body radiation therapy (not recorded which). The chain recombines TRBV12-3 or TRBV12-4 with TRBJ2-3; D possibly uses TRBD1 or TRBD2 (5 bases each). The CDR3 bases are TGTGCCAGCAGTCCCGGGGCTGTGTCGGATACGCAGTATTTT. This sequence encodes CASSPGAVSDTQYF.